The T cell receptor (beta chain) under discussion was sequenced for a study of memory CD4+ T cells and cytomegalovirus serostatus. The sort gate was single viable CD3+CD4+CD8-CD45RO+ cells for memory CD4+ T cells. CD4+ T cells were isolated by positive magnetic selection. The table lists this clone with a few counts. What it binds is unknown. General study points: Each of 65 to 70 CMV-associated TCRbeta sequences occurred in one to five individuals.

The authors' processing: Out-of-frame sequences were removed, leaving 2 million to 2.5 million distinct TCRbeta sequences. TCRdb's copy holds only in-frame clones and misses some; the assay was immunoSEQ multiplex PCR. The D gene and trimming were derived from the DNA, and the V and J assignments and clone size from that table. The table records 50,000 to 65,000 clones, 80% to 85% of them present only once. Germline CDR1 reads MRHNA; CDR2 reads SNTAGT. With 7 bases removed from V and 3 bases from J, the gap between germline ends came to 19 bases. The CDR3 totals 15 residues. The chain carries TRBV6-4 and TRBJ2-7, with D unclear. Sequences were obtained from memory CD4+ T cells from blood. The receptor was derived from an adult in good health and CMV-seropositive. CDR3: CASIRPGLSHYEQYF. The CDR3 nucleotides are TGTGCCAGCATTAGACCGGGCCTCTCCCACTACGAGCAGTACTTC.